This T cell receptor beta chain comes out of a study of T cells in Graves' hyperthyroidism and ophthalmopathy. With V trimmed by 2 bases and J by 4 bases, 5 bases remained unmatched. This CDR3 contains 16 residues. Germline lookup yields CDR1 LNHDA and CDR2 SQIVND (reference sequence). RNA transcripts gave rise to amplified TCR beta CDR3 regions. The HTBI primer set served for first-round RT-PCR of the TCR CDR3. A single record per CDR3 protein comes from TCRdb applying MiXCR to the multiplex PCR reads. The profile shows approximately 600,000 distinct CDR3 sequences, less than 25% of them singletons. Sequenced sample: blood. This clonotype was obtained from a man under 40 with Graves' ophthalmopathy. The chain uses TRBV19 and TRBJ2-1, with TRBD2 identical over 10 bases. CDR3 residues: CASSITSGDIYNEQFF. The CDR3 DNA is TGTGCCAGTAGTATAACTAGCGGGGATATTTACAATGAGCAGTTCTTC.